Listed below are T cell receptor beta chains from one sample, sequenced in a study of T cells in Graves' hyperthyroidism and ophthalmopathy. Via MiXCR, TCRdb re-called the multiplex PCR reads, giving one row per CDR3 protein. The sample lists 250,000 to 300,000 distinct CDR3 sequences; 13% to 15% were seen once. Material for sequencing was blood. These receptors were taken from a woman between 45 and 60 years old with Graves' hyperthyroidism that later progressed to Graves' ophthalmopathy. Both conserved end residues are part of each CDR3. The D gene is left open where the match is weak. Not all rows give a size; the values are once, few, many and, for expanded clones, a class.

v_gene	abundance	d_gene	j_gene	CDR3aa	CDR3nt
TRBV4-1	many	NA	TRBJ2-5	CASSGGRDQETQYF	TGCGCCAGCAGCGGAGGCAGAGACCAAGAGACCCAGTACTTC
TRBV6-1	few	NA	TRBJ1-5	CASSEALALSNQPQHF	TGTGCCAGCAGTGAAGCTTTGGCCCTTAGCAATCAGCCCCAGCATTTT
TRBV6-1	few	NA	TRBJ1-2	CASRLTRSYGYTF	TGTGCCAGCAGGCTTACTCGGTCTTATGGCTACACCTTC
TRBV18	NA	NA	TRBJ2-7	CASSPYTFPINYEQYF	TGTGCCAGCTCACCCTACACCTTCCCTATCAACTACGAGCAGTACTTC
TRBV28	many	NA	TRBJ2-1	CASSTVKGRASGYNEQFF	TGTGCCAGCAGTACTGTTAAGGGACGGGCAAGTGGATACAATGAGCAGTTCTTC
TRBV18	many	TRBD1	TRBJ2-1	CASSPGTGVINEQFF	TGTGCCAGCTCTCCCGGGACAGGAGTTATCAATGAGCAGTTCTTC
TRBV28	few	NA	TRBJ1-3	CASSLPGHLYF	TGTGCCAGCAGTCTTCCGGGACACCTATATTTT
TRBV15	NA	TRBD2	TRBJ2-3	CATSMVAGEADTQYF	TGTGCCACCAGCATGGTAGCGGGAGAGGCAGATACGCAGTATTTT
TRBV9	NA	TRBD1	TRBJ1-1	CASSHPFEDPGQGGTEAFF	TGTGCCAGCAGCCATCCCTTTGAGGACCCGGGACAGGGGGGCACTGAAGCTTTCTTT
TRBV9	NA	NA	TRBJ2-5	CASSHGAFQETQYF	TGTGCCAGCAGCCATGGGGCCTTCCAAGAGACCCAGTACTTC
TRBV5-1	many	TRBD2	TRBJ2-1	CASSLASGTQQFF	TGCGCCAGCAGCTTGGCTAGCGGGACCCAGCAGTTCTTC
TRBV20-1	many	NA	TRBJ1-2	CSAWDTIYGYTF	TGCAGTGCTTGGGACACCATCTATGGCTACACCTTC
TRBV20-1	many	NA	TRBJ1-1	CSARKFNTEAFF	TGCAGTGCTAGAAAGTTTAACACTGAAGCTTTCTTT
TRBV7-9	NA	NA	TRBJ1-2	CASSLGLGSGYTF	TGTGCCAGCAGCTTAGGGCTGGGGTCGGGCTACACCTTC
TRBV19	NA	TRBD2	TRBJ2-2	CASRGTSDYTGELFF	TGTGCCAGCCGAGGGACTAGCGATTACACCGGGGAGCTGTTTTTT
TRBV28	many	NA	TRBJ1-1	CASRGTVVNTEAFF	TGTGCCAGCAGGGGGACGGTAGTGAACACTGAAGCTTTCTTT
TRBV6-1	few	NA	TRBJ1-5	CASSDLGYSNQPQHF	TGTGCCAGCAGTGATCTGGGGTATAGCAATCAGCCCCAGCATTTT
TRBV7-2	many	NA	TRBJ1-2	CASSVWQGHYGYTF	TGTGCCAGCAGCGTGTGGCAGGGGCACTATGGCTACACCTTC
TRBV11-1	many	NA	TRBJ2-2	CASSRFSTGTGELFF	TGTGCCAGCAGTCGTTTCTCTACGGGGACCGGGGAGCTGTTTTTT
TRBV13	NA	NA	TRBJ1-5	CASSLRTDSNQPQHF	TGTGCCAGCAGCCTTAGGACGGATAGCAATCAGCCCCAGCATTTT
TRBV7-8	many	TRBD2	TRBJ2-5	CASSSARTSGKQETQYF	TGTGCCAGCAGCTCCGCTAGGACTAGCGGGAAACAAGAGACCCAGTACTTC
TRBV2	many	NA	TRBJ2-2	CASSEGGELFF	TGTGCCAGCAGTGAAGGCGGGGAGCTGTTTTTT
TRBV9	many	TRBD2	TRBJ2-3	CASSFKPGLAGEDTQYF	TGTGCCAGCAGCTTCAAACCGGGACTAGCGGGAGAAGATACGCAGTATTTT
TRBV2	many	NA	TRBJ2-3	CASRVDTDTQYF	TGTGCCAGCAGAGTAGACACAGATACGCAGTATTTT
TRBV6-1	many	NA	TRBJ2-3	CASSVKHTQYF	TGTGCCAGCAGTGTTAAACATACGCAGTATTTT
TRBV7-8	many	NA	TRBJ2-7	CASSMGAGSYEQYF	TGTGCCAGCAGTATGGGGGCCGGGTCCTACGAGCAGTACTTC
TRBV29-1	many	TRBD1	TRBJ2-5	CSVEAQMLGQGQETQYF	TGCAGCGTTGAAGCCCAGATGCTGGGACAGGGACAAGAGACCCAGTACTTC
TRBV20-1	NA	NA	TRBJ1-2	CSARAGDGATGYTF	TGCAGTGCTAGAGCCGGAGACGGAGCGACCGGCTACACCTTC
TRBV20-1	NA	TRBD2	TRBJ2-1	CSAQLAGGDVSYNEQFF	TGCAGTGCGCAACTAGCGGGAGGTGATGTCTCCTACAATGAGCAGTTCTTC
TRBV7-9	few	NA	TRBJ2-2	CASSPVSNTGELFF	TGTGCCAGCAGCCCCGTTTCGAACACCGGGGAGCTGTTTTTT
TRBV7-9	many	NA	TRBJ2-7	CASSHLEDSYEQYF	TGTGCCAGCAGCCACCTAGAAGATTCCTACGAGCAGTACTTC
TRBV12-3/TRBV12-4	NA	TRBD1	TRBJ1-4	CASSRGTAATNEKLFF	TGTGCCAGCAGTCGTGGGACAGCTGCAACTAATGAAAAACTGTTTTTT
TRBV5-1	many	NA	TRBJ2-3	CASGGGHSTDTQYF	TGCGCCAGCGGAGGGGGACACAGCACAGATACGCAGTATTTT
TRBV5-1	many	TRBD2	TRBJ2-6	CASSLASGTGANVLTF	TGCGCCAGCAGCTTGGCGAGCGGGACCGGGGCCAACGTCCTGACTTTC
TRBV28	many	NA	TRBJ2-7	CASSLRVGGSYEQYF	TGTGCCAGCAGTTTGAGGGTCGGGGGTTCCTACGAGCAGTACTTC
TRBV28	many	TRBD2	TRBJ2-3	CASSLSSGRGGDTQYF	TGTGCCAGCAGTTTATCCAGCGGGAGAGGGGGAGATACGCAGTATTTT
TRBV28	once	NA	TRBJ1-5	CASSLWGGAQQPQHF	TGTGCCAGCAGTTTGTGGGGTGGGGCGCAGCAGCCCCAGCATTTT
TRBV14	NA	NA	TRBJ2-1	CASSPTTVGLEQFF	TGTGCCAGCAGCCCAACGACCGTCGGGCTCGAGCAGTTCTTC
TRBV7-9	many	TRBD1	TRBJ2-7	CASSPRDSNYEQYF	TGTGCCAGCAGCCCTCGGGACAGTAACTACGAGCAGTACTTC
TRBV29-1	few	TRBD1	TRBJ2-7	CSAVKSGTGSTGEQYF	TGCAGCGCGGTCAAAAGCGGGACAGGGTCTACTGGCGAGCAGTACTTC
TRBV6-2/TRBV6-3	many	TRBD2	TRBJ2-7	CASSYQLAGWSYEQYF	TGTGCCAGCAGTTACCAATTAGCGGGATGGTCCTACGAGCAGTACTTC
TRBV6-1	NA	NA	TRBJ1-4	CASSRRSEKLFF	TGTGCCAGCAGTAGGAGGTCGGAAAAACTGTTTTTT
TRBV6-1	many	NA	TRBJ1-2	CASSYREGNTYGYTF	TGTGCCAGCAGTTACCGGGAAGGGAATACCTATGGCTACACCTTC
TRBV19	NA	NA	TRBJ2-1	CASSPGPNNEQFF	TGTGCCAGTAGTCCTGGACCTAACAATGAGCAGTTCTTC
TRBV19	many	TRBD1	TRBJ1-5	CASRNGQAARNQPQHF	TGTGCCAGCCGAAACGGACAGGCAGCTCGCAATCAGCCCCAGCATTTT
TRBV28	once	TRBD1	TRBJ2-7	CASSYRGDYEQYF	TGTGCCAGCAGTTACAGGGGTGACTACGAGCAGTACTTC
TRBV6-5	once	TRBD2	TRBJ2-7	CASSYSRTSGAYEQYF	TGTGCCAGCAGTTACTCGAGGACTAGCGGCGCCTACGAGCAGTACTTC